These T cell receptor beta chains were read from a single sample in a study of cytomegalovirus exposure and HLA in healthy donors. Method: immunoSEQ multiplex PCR; TCRdb's copy keeps in-frame clones and lacks some. The table has about 200,000 clones, roughly 13% seen once. Sequenced material: PBMCs. The receptors originated from a man over 45 in good health and CMV-seropositive. The conserved cysteine and the conserved F or W are not part of the CDR3 here. Expanded clones get a size class; other rows say once, few or many, or leave the size out.

J: TRBJ2-1; V: TRBV13; size: -; CDR3: ASSFLGQAGNEQF
J: TRBJ1-4; V: TRBV10-3; size: -; CDR3: AVSDRGREKLF
J: TRBJ1-5; V: TRBV5-1; size: -; CDR3: ASSFEGEGQPQH
J: TRBJ1-1; V: TRBV5-1; size: few; CDR3: ASSLDGLGRAEAF
J: TRBJ1-4; V: TRBV5-1; size: few; CDR3: ASSLGQVTTNEKLF
J: TRBJ1-1; V: TRBV29-1; size: few; CDR3: SVDWAHQPATEAF
J: TRBJ1-5; V: TRBV5-1; size: -; CDR3: ASSFGGGTGQPQH
J: TRBJ1-6; V: TRBV7-6; size: -; CDR3: ASSLTAGVGTAYPNNSPLH
J: TRBJ1-1; V: TRBV5-4; size: few; CDR3: ASSSGQGFRGTEAF
J: TRBJ1-5; V: TRBV30; size: few; CDR3: AWSARGNQPQH
J: TRBJ1-2; V: TRBV9; size: -; CDR3: ASSVGPDRGNYGYT
J: TRBJ1-4; V: TRBV25-1; size: few; CDR3: ASSGVSGSTNEKLF
J: TRBJ2-5; V: TRBV28; size: few; CDR3: ASSGGASGTFWETQY
J: TRBJ2-3; V: TRBV9; size: few; CDR3: ASSVGPPGLAGGDRRTDTQY
J: TRBJ1-4; V: TRBV7-9; size: -; CDR3: ASSLVAGEKLF
J: TRBJ2-5; V: TRBV7-2; size: -; CDR3: ASNTGTGETQY
J: TRBJ1-1; V: TRBV11-3; size: few; CDR3: ASSFTGNTEAF
J: TRBJ2-5; V: TRBV9; size: -; CDR3: ASSVDEGAQETQY
J: TRBJ1-2; V: TRBV9; size: -; CDR3: ASSADRDHGYT
J: TRBJ1-5; V: TRBV19; size: few; CDR3: ASSIVGQGWDQPQH
J: TRBJ1-1; V: TRBV7-2; size: -; CDR3: ASSFLRGTEAF
J: TRBJ2-7; V: TRBV6-5; size: -; CDR3: ASSYTGREQY
J: TRBJ2-5; V: TRBV6-1; size: -; CDR3: ASRGFGGQETQY
J: TRBJ1-2; V: TRBV4-1; size: -; CDR3: ASSQDGQGLSYT
J: TRBJ2-4; V: TRBV11-3; size: once; CDR3: ASSLEFSGPVKNIQY
J: TRBJ1-1; V: TRBV19; size: -; CDR3: ASTQVGQPEAF
J: TRBJ1-1; V: TRBV28; size: few; CDR3: AVGGTGNTEAF
J: TRBJ2-1; V: TRBV28; size: few; CDR3: ASSSPGYNEQF
J: TRBJ2-5; V: TRBV6-5; size: -; CDR3: ASSYSSQGRETQY